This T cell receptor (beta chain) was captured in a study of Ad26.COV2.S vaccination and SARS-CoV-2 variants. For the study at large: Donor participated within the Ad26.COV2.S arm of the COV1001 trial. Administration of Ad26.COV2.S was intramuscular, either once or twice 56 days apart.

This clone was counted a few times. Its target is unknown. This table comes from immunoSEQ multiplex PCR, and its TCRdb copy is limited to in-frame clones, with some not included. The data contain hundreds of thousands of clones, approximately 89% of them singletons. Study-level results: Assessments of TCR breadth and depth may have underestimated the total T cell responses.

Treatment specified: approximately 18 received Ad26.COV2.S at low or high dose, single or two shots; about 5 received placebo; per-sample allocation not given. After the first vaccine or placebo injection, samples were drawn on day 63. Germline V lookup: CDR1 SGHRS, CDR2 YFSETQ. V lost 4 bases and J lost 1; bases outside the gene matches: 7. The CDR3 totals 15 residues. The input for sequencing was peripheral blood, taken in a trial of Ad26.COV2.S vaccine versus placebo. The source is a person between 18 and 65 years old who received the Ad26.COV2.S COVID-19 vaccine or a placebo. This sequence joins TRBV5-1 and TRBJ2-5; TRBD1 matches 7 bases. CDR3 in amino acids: CASSPTGQSQETQYF. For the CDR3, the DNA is TGCGCCAGCAGCCCTACGGGACAGAGCCAAGAGACCCAGTACTTC.